One and the same sample provided the 21 T cell receptor beta chains below, sequenced in a study of brain T cells in children with intractable seizures. Produced via immunoSEQ multiplex PCR; TCRdb's table is partial and in-frame only. The sample consists of about 340,000 clones, 93% of them appearing once. This sample's time point: blood from clinic visit 5 months post-surgery; TSC patient then seizure free. Sequences were derived from peripheral blood, sampled approximately 5 months after surgery. These TCRs come from a boy younger than two with tuberous sclerosis and intractable seizures.

V and J are TRBV14 and TRBJ2-7; no clear D. The germline V and J ends were trimmed by 0 bases and 5 bases, with 14 bases remaining between them. CDR1 SGHDN and CDR2 FVKESK come from the germline V gene. The CDR3 totals 15 residues. In nucleotides, the CDR3 is TGTGCCAGCAGCCAAGATTTACCTCGCCGGGACGAGCAGTACTTC. Its translation: CASSQDLPRRDEQYF.

The V and J genes are TRBV11-3 and TRBJ2-2, with D maybe TRBD1 (6 bases). V lost 3 bases to trimming and J lost 1 base, with 9 bases between them. This CDR3 contains 15 residues. CDR1 is SGHNT, CDR2 YENEEA, per germline. CDR3 sequence (DNA): TGTGCCAGCAGCTTCAGACAGGAGAACACCGGGGAGCTGTTTTTT. Encoded protein: CASSFRQENTGELFF.

This chain links TRBV12-3 or TRBV12-4 with TRBJ2-3; no clear D gene. The CDR3 is made up of 13 amino acids. V shed 5 bases and J shed 2 bases, with 8 bases lying between them. CDR3 loop: CASSPVNTDTQYF. The CDR3 DNA reads as TGTGCCAGCAGTCCGGTAAACACAGATACGCAGTATTTT.

In its sample, this clone was seen once. The genes are TRBV5-1 and TRBJ1-1, with 7 bases fitting TRBD1. The germline V gene has CDR1 SGHRS and CDR2 YFSETQ. The V segment lost 4 bases and the J segment 3 bases; nucleotides outside the gene matches: 3. This CDR3 contains 13 residues. CDR3 sequence reads: CASSPTGDTEAFF. CDR3 sequence (DNA): TGCGCCAGCAGCCCAACAGGGGACACTGAAGCTTTCTTT.

The V and J genes are TRBV9 and TRBJ2-1, with TRBD2 matching over 13 bases. This CDR3 is built from 17 residues. With 3 bases clipped from V and 4 bases from J, the junction kept 7 bases outside the gene matches. Germline values: CDR1 SGDLS, CDR2 YYNGEE. This chain's CDR3 is CASSGPGLAGIYNEQFF. The CDR3 nucleotides are TGTGCCAGCAGCGGCCCGGGACTAGCGGGAATATACAATGAGCAGTTCTTC.

This clone occurred a few times. The CDR3 nucleotides read TGTGCCACCAGTGATTCAGATCGAACGGACGGCTACACCTTC. Residues: CATSDSDRTDGYTF. V is TRBV24-1 and J is TRBJ1-2; no reliable D call. V was clipped by 2 bases and J by 8 bases, with 14 bases between them. Germline V gene sequence: CDR1 KGHDR, CDR2 SFDVKD. The CDR3 is 14 amino acids.

The V call is TRBV25-1, the J call TRBJ1-2; TRBD1 is a possible D gene (5 bases). V shed 4 bases and J shed 8 bases, with 11 bases lying between them. The CDR3 is made up of 12 amino acids. From germline, CDR1 is MGHDK and CDR2 SYGVNS. The CDR3 coding sequence is TGTGCCAGCAGTGTGTCAGGGAGCGGCTACACCTTC. It codes for CASSVSGSGYTF.

The chain uses TRBV12-5 and TRBJ1-4; D unclear. Germline V CDR1 and CDR2: LGHNT, FRNRAP. The CDR3 contains 17 residues. With 1 base removed from V and 6 bases from J, the gap between germline ends came to 18 bases. The CDR3 region has the DNA TGTGCTAGTGGTTTGGGACGCTCCCCTCTACCCCATGAAAAACTGTTTTTT. This encodes CASGLGRSPLPHEKLFF.

This chain uses TRBV5-1 with TRBJ1-1; 7 bases line up with TRBD1. The CDR3 is 15 amino acids. The V gene end was trimmed by 2 bases and the J gene end by 5 bases; junction bases not matched to a gene: 9. The germline V gene encodes CDR1 SGHRS and CDR2 YFSETQ. CDR3 loop: CASSLGTATGTEAFF. DNA for the CDR3: TGCGCCAGCAGCTTAGGGACAGCCACAGGTACTGAAGCTTTCTTT.

A remark on this clone: This sample includes further DNA sequences coding for the same CDR3. V gene TRBV15 combines with J gene TRBJ1-5; D not resolved. This CDR3 spans 12 amino acids. Germline loops: CDR1 LNHNV, CDR2 YYDKDF (reference sequence). Trimming took off 1 base at V and 7 bases at J, with 5 bases between the two ends. CDR3 sequence (DNA): TGTGCCACCAGCAGAGCGGGCCAGCCCCAGCATTTT. Protein sequence: CATSRAGQPQHF.

The V call is TRBV2, the J call TRBJ2-2; 9 bases line up with TRBD2. This CDR3 contains 16 residues. Trimming removed 8 bases from V and 3 bases from J; junction bases left unmatched: 10. Germline CDR1 is SNHLY and CDR2 is FYNNEI. CDR3 amino acids: CASVSAGGTDTGELFF. Here the CDR3 DNA reads TGTGCCAGCGTCTCAGCGGGGGGAACGGACACCGGGGAGCTGTTTTTT.

The chain couples TRBV9 to TRBJ1-6; tentative D call: TRBD1 (6 bases). The CDR3 runs 16 residues. The germline V gene has CDR1 SGDLS and CDR2 YYNGEE. V gave up 3 bases and J gave up 7 bases, with 17 bases separating them. This chain's CDR3 is CASSARGLENNSPLHF. The CDR3, as DNA: TGTGCCAGCAGCGCCAGGGGTCTGGAGAACAATTCACCCCTCCACTTT.

V and J are TRBV5-1 and TRBJ1-1, with a weak D call TRBD1 (5 bases). CDR1 SGHRS and CDR2 YFSETQ come from the germline V gene. This CDR3 is 17 amino acids long. V was pared by 4 bases and J by 1 base, with 20 bases between. CDR3 amino acids: CASSPQATAQGNTEAFF. The CDR3 nucleotides are TGCGCCAGCAGCCCACAGGCTACCGCCCAAGGGAACACTGAAGCTTTCTTT.

The chain is built from TRBV7-2 and TRBJ2-3; D might be TRBD2 (5 bases). Germline CDR1 is SGHTA and CDR2 is FQGNSA. V dropped 4 bases and J dropped 8 bases, with 16 bases sitting between them. This CDR3 is 14 amino acids long. Written as DNA, the CDR3 is TGTGCCAGCAGCTCGGTGCTAGCCACCGGTACGCAGTATTTT. Amino acids: CASSSVLATGTQYF.

The V call is TRBV11-3, the J call TRBJ1-1; D not resolved. The CDR3 is 17 residues long. From germline, CDR1 is SGHNT and CDR2 YENEEA. V lost 1 base and J 0 bases, leaving 15 bases between the germline ends. The CDR3 DNA reads TGTGCCAGCAGCTTAGGGACCCTCGACGGCGTGAACACTGAAGCTTTCTTT. This encodes CASSLGTLDGVNTEAFF.

This clone came up once. The CDR3 DNA follows: TGTGCCAGCAGTCGTCCCAGATGGCAGCCCCAGCATTTT. It translates to CASSRPRWQPQHF. The J gene is TRBJ1-5, the V gene TRBV2, with D hard to call. V shed 5 bases and J shed 7 bases, with 12 bases lying between them. In germline, CDR1 is SNHLY, CDR2 FYNNEI. The CDR3 consists of 13 residues.

The chain is built from TRBV29-1 and TRBJ1-2, with D hard to call. CDR3 length equals 13 residues. Germline CDR1 and CDR2: SQVTM and ANQGSEA. Trimming took off 2 bases at V and 3 bases at J, with 10 bases between the two ends. This CDR3 reads CSVERAGYYGYTF. CDR3 bases: TGCAGCGTTGAAAGGGCAGGCTACTATGGCTACACCTTC. The whole variable domain, remainder taken from reference TRBV29-1 and TRBJ1-2, is SAVISQKPSRDICQRGTSLTIQCQVDSQVTMMFWYRQQPGQSLTLIATANQGSEATYESGFVIDKFPISRPNLTFSTLTVSNMSPEDSSIYLCSVERAGYYGYTFGSGTRLTVV.

This sequence joins TRBV2 and TRBJ1-2; tentatively, D is TRBD1 (5 bases). This CDR3 spans 14 amino acids. The ends were cut back, 4 bases at V and 5 bases at J, with 14 bases in the middle. CDR1 is SNHLY, CDR2 FYNNEI, per germline. In DNA, the CDR3 is TGTGCCAGCAGTGCCATCCAGGGACGGTATGGCTACACCTTC. Translated: CASSAIQGRYGYTF.

CDR3 in amino acids: CASSQDIRLSTDTQYF. CDR3 bases: TGTGCCAGCAGCCAAGATATTAGGCTGAGCACAGATACGCAGTATTTT. V is TRBV4-2 and J is TRBJ2-3, with D unresolved. The CDR3 runs 16 residues. From germline, CDR1 is LGHNA and CDR2 YNFKEQ. V lost 0 bases and J lost 0, with 10 bases in between.

This sequence joins TRBV5-5 and TRBJ2-1; D not resolved. V was shortened by 3 bases and J by 12 bases, with 10 bases between the two germline ends. The CDR3 consists of 11 residues. The germline V gene has CDR1 SGHKS and CDR2 YYEKEE (reference sequence). The CDR3 loop is CASSSPAVQFF. The CDR3, as DNA: TGTGCCAGCAGCTCCCCCGCAGTGCAGTTCTTC.

This chain joins TRBV3-1 (or the pseudogene TRBV3-2) and TRBJ1-6, with D unresolved. Germline assignment: CDR1 LGHDT and CDR2 YNNKEL (reference sequence). The CDR3 runs 15 residues. Trimming left V 0 bases short and J 7 bases short, with 10 bases between. The CDR3 is CASSQDGNSNSPLHF. The DNA for the CDR3 is TGTGCCAGCAGCCAAGACGGGAACTCCAATTCACCCCTCCACTTT.